The 28 T cell receptor beta chains presented below share a single source sample, sequenced in a study of neurological immune-mediated disorders (dated by TCRdb to about 2019). Library preparation employed 5' RACE. The data were produced on an Illumina HiSeq 2500. TCRdb reran the public reads through fastp at Q25 and MiXCR, keeping productive beta chains. Entries that share a CDR3 protein sequence are merged under the most common genes and DNA. This sample is represented by about 120,000 distinct CDR3 sequences; 3.2% of them were singletons. Of the sample, 1.3% is held by the ten largest clones. The sequencing input was PBMCs. Source of these receptors: a woman between 25 and 40 years old with multiple sclerosis.

The V gene is TRBV5-6, the J gene TRBJ2-7, with D perhaps TRBD1 or TRBD2 (5 bases each). The V end lost 1 base, the J end lost 0 bases, and 11 bases lay between the germline ends. The CDR3 length is 15 residues. CDR1 is SGHDT, CDR2 YYEEEE, per germline. The chain's CDR3 is CASSLRDQASYEQYF. The CDR3 nucleotides read TGTGCCAGCAGCTTGCGGGACCAGGCCTCCTACGAGCAGTACTTC.

This clonotype was recorded many times. The rearrangement joins TRBV7-9 to TRBJ2-5; 7 bases agree with TRBD2. This CDR3 is built from 19 residues. Germline V gives CDR1 SEHNR, CDR2 FQNEAQ (reference sequence). V was clipped by 1 base and J by 2 bases; unmatched bases: 16. The CDR3 sequence: CASSLVAGGLHPLQETQYF. The DNA for the CDR3 is TGTGCCAGCAGCTTAGTGGCCGGGGGACTACATCCGCTACAAGAGACCCAGTACTTC.

This clonotype was seen at least ten times. The chain carries TRBV12-3 or TRBV12-4 and TRBJ2-1; D uncertain. The CDR3 has 15 residues. The V and J ends lost 5 bases and 0 bases respectively, with 11 bases between them. The CDR3 spells CASSQPVSSYNEQFF. In nucleotides, the CDR3 is TGTGCCAGCAGTCAACCGGTGAGCTCCTACAATGAGCAGTTCTTC.

With regard to this clonotype: Possible read error: a much larger clone is one base away. This chain joins TRBV29-1 and TRBJ1-1, with D possibly being TRBD1 (5 bases). Germline loops: CDR1 SQVTM, CDR2 ANQGSEA. The CDR3 covers 12 residues. The ends were cut back, 7 bases at V and 3 bases at J, with 12 bases in the middle. The CDR3 loop reads CSGSKGHTEAFF. The CDR3 DNA reads as TGCAGCGGGTCCAAGGGGCACACTGAAGCTTTCTTT.

The table lists this clonotype with many counts. The chain couples TRBV4-1 to TRBJ2-3; D uncertain. The germline gives CDR1 MGHRA, CDR2 YSYEKL. This CDR3 spans 15 amino acids. V was cut by 3 bases and J by 0 bases, with 10 bases left in between. As DNA, the CDR3 is TGCGCCAGCAGCCAGGGTACGGGTAGCACAGATACGCAGTATTTT. Its translation: CASSQGTGSTDTQYF.

This clonotype was picked up many times. The chain couples TRBV12-3 or TRBV12-4 to TRBJ2-1; possibly TRBD2 for D (7 bases). This CDR3 comprises 14 residues. With 2 bases removed from V and 6 bases from J, the gap between germline ends came to 11 bases. The CDR3 reads CASSLWGGLNEQFF. The CDR3 DNA sequence: TGTGCCAGCAGTTTATGGGGGGGGCTCAATGAGCAGTTCTTC.

There are many counts of this clonotype. This sequence joins TRBV12-3 or TRBV12-4 and TRBJ2-1; D ambiguous. CDR3 size: 12 residues. Between the trimmed V and J ends, which lost 6 bases and 5 bases, there was a span of 8 bases. Here the CDR3 reads CASSRQDNEQFF. The CDR3, as DNA: TGTGCCAGCAGCCGACAAGACAATGAGCAGTTCTTC.

The table lists this clonotype with many counts. The V gene is TRBV4-1, the J gene TRBJ1-5; D not resolved. Germline V lookup: CDR1 MGHRA, CDR2 YSYEKL. This CDR3 has 17 residues. V lost 1 base and J lost 1, with 14 bases in between. The CDR3 DNA follows: TGCGCCAGCAGCCAAGTGAGTTTCGGCAGAAGCAATCAGCCCCAGCATTTT. It yields the protein CASSQVSFGRSNQPQHF.

In this sample, this clonotype turned up many times. This sequence joins TRBV7-9 and TRBJ2-1, with D perhaps matching TRBD2 (6 bases). The germline V and J ends were trimmed by 10 bases and 5 bases, with 9 bases remaining between them. CDR1 SEHNR and CDR2 FQNEAQ come from the germline V gene (reference sequence). This CDR3 comprises 11 residues. CDR3 nucleotide sequence: TGTGCCACCCGGGAGAACAATGAGCAGTTCTTC. Translation: CATRENNEQFF.

This clonotype was counted many times. V usage is TRBV5-6 and J usage is TRBJ1-5, with a possible D match to TRBD1 (5 bases). Germline values: CDR1 SGHDT, CDR2 YYEEEE. V shed 4 bases and J shed 5 bases, with 13 bases lying between them. The CDR3 length is 14 residues. CDR3 sequence (DNA): TGTGCCAGCAGCAACGGGGCAGGGCATCAGCCCCAGCATTTT. Its protein is CASSNGAGHQPQHF.

This clonotype was found many times. This chain uses TRBV5-4 with TRBJ2-7; tentative D call: TRBD1 (6 bases). V lost 3 bases and J 2 bases, leaving 15 bases between the germline ends. CDR3 length: 15 amino acids. Germline V gene data show CDR1 as SGHNT and CDR2 as YYREEE (reference sequence). CDR3 protein: CASSSRTDLTYEQYF. DNA of the CDR3: TGTGCCAGCAGCTCTCGGACAGACTTAACCTACGAGCAGTACTTC.

This clonotype showed up just a few times. A read error may be the cause here, since a much bigger clone is one base away. The rearrangement links TRBV6-6 to TRBJ2-1; tentative D call: TRBD2 (6 bases). The ends were cut back, 5 bases at V and 6 bases at J, with 20 bases in the middle. Germline CDR1 reads MNHNY; CDR2 reads SVGAGI (reference sequence). The CDR3 length is 16 residues. Here the CDR3 DNA reads TGTGCCAGCAGTCACCCTATTGGGGGGAAGACCAATGAGCAGTTCTTC. As protein: CASSHPIGGKTNEQFF.

This clonotype was observed at least ten times. The chain employs TRBV27 and TRBJ2-2; D remains ambiguous. CDR1 is MNHEY, CDR2 SMNVEV, per germline (reference sequence). Trimming took 3 bases from V and 4 from J, leaving 9 bases between them. The CDR3 totals 14 residues. CDR3 region: CASSFREFTGELFF. The CDR3 bases are TGTGCCAGCAGTTTTAGGGAATTCACCGGGGAGCTGTTTTTT.

This clonotype was recorded a few times. The chain is built from TRBV7-8 and TRBJ2-1; TRBD2 matches at 14 bases. The germline V gene encodes CDR1 SGHVS and CDR2 FQNEAQ. The V gene end was trimmed by 5 bases and the J gene end by 4 bases; junction bases not matched to a gene: 7. The CDR3 is 17 amino acids. This CDR3 is CASSPGLAGATYNEQFF. The CDR3 DNA reads as TGTGCCAGCAGCCCGGGACTAGCGGGAGCTACTTACAATGAGCAGTTCTTC.

This clonotype was seen at least ten times. The J gene is TRBJ1-5, the V gene TRBV6-1; 7 bases are shared with TRBD1. The J segment lost 0 bases and the V segment lost 7 bases, leaving 6 bases of the junction unmatched. Germline V gives CDR1 MNHNS, CDR2 SASEGT. The length of the CDR3 is 15 residues. The CDR3 loop is CASTVTGYSNQPQHF. The DNA of the CDR3 is TGTGCCAGCACCGTGACAGGGTATAGCAATCAGCCCCAGCATTTT.

The sample holds many counts of this clonotype. V usage is TRBV29-1 and J usage is TRBJ2-3; 9 bases are a match to TRBD1. Trimming at V came to 7 bases and at J to 5 bases, leaving 7 bases not matched to a gene. From germline, CDR1 is SQVTM and CDR2 ANQGSEA. There are 13 residues in the CDR3. The chain's CDR3 is CSGWDREKDTQYF. The CDR3 region has the DNA TGCAGCGGGTGGGACAGGGAGAAAGATACGCAGTATTTT.

This clonotype was observed many times. V usage is TRBV6-2 or TRBV6-3 and J usage is TRBJ2-6; D remains unclear. Trimming removed 4 bases from V and 0 bases from J, with 16 bases in between. The CDR3 length is 18 residues. Germline values: CDR1 MNHEY, CDR2 SVGEGT. CDR3: CASSSQTSGFSGANVLTF. CDR3 nucleotide sequence: TGTGCCAGCAGTTCACAGACGTCGGGCTTCTCTGGGGCCAACGTCCTGACTTTC.

Of note for this clonotype: A read error may explain this, as a much larger clone is one base away. V gene TRBV12-3 or TRBV12-4 combines with J gene TRBJ2-1; maybe TRBD2 (6 bases). The length of the CDR3 is 15 residues. With 6 bases removed from V and 7 bases from J, the gap between germline ends came to 19 bases. Here the CDR3 DNA reads TGTGCCAGCAGCTCACCGGGACGGGGGATGAATGAGCAGTTCTTC. This sequence encodes CASSSPGRGMNEQFF.

This clonotype has a count of ten or more. The chain is built from TRBV5-1 and TRBJ1-1, with 11 bases matching TRBD1. CDR3 length: 16 residues. V lost 8 bases and J lost 4; bases outside the gene matches: 13. The V gene's germline CDR1 is SGHRS and CDR2 YFSETQ. The CDR3 DNA reads as TGCGCCAGTAAGAGGGGACAGGGGGGAATTGGCACTGAAGCTTTCTTT. Translating it yields CASKRGQGGIGTEAFF.

This clonotype was seen many times. Written as DNA, the CDR3 is TGCGCCAGCAGCGGCGGAAGGGAGCAGTACTTC. It yields the protein CASSGGREQYF. This chain joins TRBV5-1 and TRBJ2-7; the D is unclear. Looked up from germline, CDR1 is SGHRS and CDR2 is YFSETQ. With 4 bases removed from V and 7 bases from J, the gap between germline ends came to 9 bases. The CDR3 has 11 amino acids.

This clonotype was seen repeatedly, ten times or more. The chain recombines TRBV6-1 with TRBJ1-3, with a weak D call TRBD1 (6 bases). V was trimmed by 4 bases and J by 2 bases, leaving 9 bases between them. The CDR3 loop spans 14 amino acids. CDR1 and CDR2 (germline): MNHNS, SASEGT. CDR3 coding DNA: TGTGCCAGCAGTGCGGCAGGGGCTGGAAACACCATATATTTT. Encoded protein: CASSAAGAGNTIYF.

This clonotype was seen ten or more times. The CDR3 here is CSAPPPGQGFNEQFF. As DNA, the CDR3 is TGCAGTGCACCCCCACCGGGACAGGGTTTCAATGAGCAGTTCTTC. The chain joins TRBV20-1 to TRBJ2-1; the match to TRBD1 covers 9 bases. Losses at the gene ends were 6 bases for V and 6 bases for J; bases not matched to a gene: 12. This CDR3 has 15 residues. The germline gives CDR1 DFQATT, CDR2 SNEGSKA (reference sequence).

This clonotype was observed at least ten times. The chain carries TRBV7-2 and TRBJ1-2, with TRBD1 matching over 9 bases. The germline V gene encodes CDR1 SGHTA and CDR2 FQGNSA. The CDR3 loop spans 13 amino acids. V lost 5 bases to trimming and J lost 8 bases; unmatched junction nucleotides: 6. This CDR3 is CASSARQGEGYTF. The CDR3 nucleotides read TGTGCCAGCAGCGCCCGACAGGGGGAAGGCTACACCTTC.

This clonotype turned up a few times. It may be a read error: a sequence one base away is much more abundant. Here the CDR3 omits its conserved ending phenylalanine or tryptophan, so a read error is the likely source. Because the CDR3's place on the DNA is in doubt, the DNA is left out and the CDR3 is given as listed by TCRdb. The chain couples TRBV6-1 to TRBJ2-1; no DNA check was done on the table's D call, TRBD2. Ends included, the CDR3 has 12 residues. The germline CDR1 and CDR2 sequences are MNHNS and SASEGT. The CDR3 region is CASSEGWTKELC.

This chain joins TRBV6-2 or TRBV6-3 and TRBJ1-5; tentative D call: TRBD1 (5 bases). V lost 5 bases and J lost 0, with 14 bases in between. CDR3 length: 16 amino acids. In germline, CDR1 is MNHEY, CDR2 SVGEGT. For the CDR3, the DNA is TGTGCCAGCAGTAGGCCCGGGACCGATAGCAATCAGCCCCAGCATTTT. Translating it yields CASSRPGTDSNQPQHF.

A few counts support this clonotype. The chain links TRBV30 to TRBJ2-7; D is undetermined. This CDR3 region has 12 residues. V gave up 3 bases and J gave up 3 bases, with 9 bases separating them. CDR1 is GTSNPN, CDR2 SVGIG, per germline (reference sequence). CDR3 loop: CAWSPEFYEQYF. DNA of the CDR3: TGTGCCTGGAGCCCGGAGTTCTACGAGCAGTACTTC.

This clonotype appeared many times. The rearrangement uses TRBV15 and TRBJ2-1, with TRBD2 identical over 13 bases. This CDR3 region has 17 residues. In germline, CDR1 is LNHNV, CDR2 YYDKDF (reference sequence). The junction had 2 bases not matched to a gene; V was cut back by 1 base and J by 2 bases. CDR3 DNA: TGTGCCACCAGCAGAGGAGGACTAGCGGGAGCCTACAATGAGCAGTTCTTC. It specifies CATSRGGLAGAYNEQFF.

This clonotype came up many times. This rearrangement joins TRBV15 to TRBJ2-5; 9 positions match TRBD1. The CDR3 totals 15 residues. J lost 5 bases, V lost 3 bases, and 7 bases had no gene match. CDR1 and CDR2 (germline): LNHNV, YYDKDF (reference sequence). The CDR3 reads CATSRLDRGQETQYF. CDR3 nucleotide sequence: TGTGCCACCAGCAGGCTGGACAGGGGACAGGAGACCCAGTACTTC. The full variable domain, completed using reference TRBV15 and TRBJ2-5, is DAMVIQNPRYQVTQFGKPVTLSCSQTLNHNVMYWYQQKSSQAPKLLFHYYDKDFNNEADTPDNFQSRRPNTSFCFLDIRSPGLGDTAMYLCATSRLDRGQETQYFGPGTRLLVL.